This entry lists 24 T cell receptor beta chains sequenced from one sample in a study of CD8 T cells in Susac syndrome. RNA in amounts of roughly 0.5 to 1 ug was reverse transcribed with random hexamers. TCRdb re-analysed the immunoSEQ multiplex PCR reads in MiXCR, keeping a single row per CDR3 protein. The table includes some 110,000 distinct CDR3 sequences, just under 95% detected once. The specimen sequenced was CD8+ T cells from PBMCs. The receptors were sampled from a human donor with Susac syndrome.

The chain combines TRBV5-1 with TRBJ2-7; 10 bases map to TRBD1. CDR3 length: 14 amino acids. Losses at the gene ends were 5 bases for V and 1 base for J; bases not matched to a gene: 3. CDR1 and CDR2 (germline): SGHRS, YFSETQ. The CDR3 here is CASRPGQGSYEQYF. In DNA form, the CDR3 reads TGCGCCAGCAGACCGGGACAGGGGTCCTACGAGCAGTACTTC. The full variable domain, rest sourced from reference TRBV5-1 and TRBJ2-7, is KAGVTQTPRYLIKTRGQQVTLSCSPISGHRSVSWYQQTPGQGLQFLFEYFSETQRNKGNFPGRFSGRQFSNSRSEMNVSTLELGDSALYLCASRPGQGSYEQYFGPGTRLTVT.

In nucleotides, the CDR3 is TGTGCCACCAGTGATTTGCCAGGGACCGGGGAGCTGTTTTTT. This encodes CATSDLPGTGELFF. The rearrangement joins TRBV24-1 to TRBJ2-2, with D perhaps TRBD1 (5 bases). Germline V gene sequence: CDR1 KGHDR, CDR2 SFDVKD. This CDR3 comprises 14 residues. V was cut by 0 bases and J by 5 bases, with 6 bases left in between.

The CDR3 DNA sequence: TGTGCCAGCAAGGACCCTACAGGGGAAGAGACCCAGTACTTC. Translated, it gives CASKDPTGEETQYF. This chain joins TRBV2 and TRBJ2-5; 7 nucleotides line up with TRBD1. The germline CDR1 and CDR2 sequences are SNHLY and FYNNEI. This CDR3 comprises 14 residues. V lost 7 bases to trimming and J lost 3 bases; unmatched junction nucleotides: 8.

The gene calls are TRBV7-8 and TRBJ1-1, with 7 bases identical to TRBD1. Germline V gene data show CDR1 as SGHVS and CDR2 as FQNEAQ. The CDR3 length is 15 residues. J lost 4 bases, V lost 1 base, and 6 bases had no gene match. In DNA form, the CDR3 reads TGTGCCAGCAGCTTAGAGGGACAGACTATCACTGAAGCTTTCTTT. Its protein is CASSLEGQTITEAFF. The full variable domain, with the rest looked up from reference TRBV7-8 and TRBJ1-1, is GAGVSQSPRYKVAKRGQDVALRCDPISGHVSLFWYQQALGQGPEFLTYFQNEAQLDKSGLPSDRFFAERPEGSVSTLKIQRTQQEDSAVYLCASSLEGQTITEAFFGQGTRLTVV.

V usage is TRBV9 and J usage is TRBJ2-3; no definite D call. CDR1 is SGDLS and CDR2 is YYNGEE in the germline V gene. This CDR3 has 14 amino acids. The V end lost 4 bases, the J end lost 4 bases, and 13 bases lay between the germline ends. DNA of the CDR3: TGTGCCAGCAGCCCCCCGAGCCATTCAGATACGCAGTATTTT. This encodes CASSPPSHSDTQYF.

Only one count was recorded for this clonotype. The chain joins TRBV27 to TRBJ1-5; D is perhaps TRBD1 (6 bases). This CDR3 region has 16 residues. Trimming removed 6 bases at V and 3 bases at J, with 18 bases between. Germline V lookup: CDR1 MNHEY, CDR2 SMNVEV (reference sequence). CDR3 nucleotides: TGTGCCAGCAGGGCGGACAGCTTAGGACTCAATCAGCCCCAGCATTTT. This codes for CASRADSLGLNQPQHF.

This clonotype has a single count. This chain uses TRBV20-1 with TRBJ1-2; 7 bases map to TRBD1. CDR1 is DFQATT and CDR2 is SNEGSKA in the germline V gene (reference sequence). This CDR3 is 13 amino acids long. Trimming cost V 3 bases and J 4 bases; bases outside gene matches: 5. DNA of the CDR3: TGCAGTGCTAGCGACAGGGATGGCTATGGCTACACCTTC. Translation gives CSASDRDGYGYTF.

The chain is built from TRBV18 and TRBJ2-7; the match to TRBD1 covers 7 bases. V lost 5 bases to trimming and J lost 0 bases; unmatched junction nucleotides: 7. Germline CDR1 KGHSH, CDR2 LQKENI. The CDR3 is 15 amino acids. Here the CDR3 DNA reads TGTGCCAGCTCATCAACGGACAGGCGCTCCTACGAGCAGTACTTC. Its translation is CASSSTDRRSYEQYF.

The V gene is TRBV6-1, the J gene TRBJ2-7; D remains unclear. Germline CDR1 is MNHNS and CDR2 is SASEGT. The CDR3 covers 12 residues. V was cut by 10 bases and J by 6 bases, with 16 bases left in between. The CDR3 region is CATSMDGGEQYF. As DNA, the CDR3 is TGTGCCACCTCGATGGACGGCGGCGAGCAGTACTTC.

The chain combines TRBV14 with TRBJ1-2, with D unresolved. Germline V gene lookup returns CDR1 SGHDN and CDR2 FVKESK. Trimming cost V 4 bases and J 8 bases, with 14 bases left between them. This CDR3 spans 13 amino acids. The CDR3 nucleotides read TGTGCCAGCAGCCCCTTGTGGGGTTGGGGCTACACCTTC. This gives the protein CASSPLWGWGYTF.

CDR3 in DNA: TGTGCCAGCAGCCAAGGTCCGCAGGGGGGAACAACCTGGTGGCCGACCCAGTACTTC. This gives the protein CASSQGPQGGTTWWPTQYF. The chain recombines TRBV14 with TRBJ2-5, with D perhaps TRBD1 (7 bases). Germline assignment: CDR1 SGHDN and CDR2 FVKESK. The ends were cut back, 1 base at V and 7 bases at J, with 28 bases in the middle. This CDR3 has 19 amino acids.

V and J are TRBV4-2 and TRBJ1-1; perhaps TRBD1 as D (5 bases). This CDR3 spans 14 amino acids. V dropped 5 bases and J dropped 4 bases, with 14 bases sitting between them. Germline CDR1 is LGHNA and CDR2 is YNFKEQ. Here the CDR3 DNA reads TGTGCCAGCAGCGTAAGCCTCGGGGGCACTGAAGCTTTCTTT. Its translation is CASSVSLGGTEAFF.

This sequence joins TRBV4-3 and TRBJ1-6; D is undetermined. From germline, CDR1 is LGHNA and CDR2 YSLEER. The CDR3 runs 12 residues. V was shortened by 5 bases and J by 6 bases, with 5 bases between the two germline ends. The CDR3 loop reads CASSGINSPLHF. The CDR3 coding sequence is TGCGCCAGCAGCGGAATTAATTCACCCCTCCACTTT.

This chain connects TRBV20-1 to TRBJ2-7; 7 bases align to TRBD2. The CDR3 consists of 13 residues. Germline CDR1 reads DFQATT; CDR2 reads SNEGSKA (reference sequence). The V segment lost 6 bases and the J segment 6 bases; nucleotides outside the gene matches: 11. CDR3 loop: CSARNAGEGEQYF. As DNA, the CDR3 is TGCAGTGCCCGGAATGCGGGGGAGGGCGAGCAGTACTTC.

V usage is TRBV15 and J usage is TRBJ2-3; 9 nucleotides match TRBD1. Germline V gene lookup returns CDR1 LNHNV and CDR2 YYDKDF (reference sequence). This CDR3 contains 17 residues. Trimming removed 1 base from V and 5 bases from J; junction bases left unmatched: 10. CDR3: CATSRAKQGAAEDTQYF. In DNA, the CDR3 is TGTGCCACCAGCAGAGCCAAACAGGGGGCCGCAGAAGATACGCAGTATTTT.

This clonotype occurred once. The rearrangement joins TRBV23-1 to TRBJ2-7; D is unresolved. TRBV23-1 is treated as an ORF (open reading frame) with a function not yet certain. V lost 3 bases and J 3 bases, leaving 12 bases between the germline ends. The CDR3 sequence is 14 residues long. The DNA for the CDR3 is TGCGCCAGCAGTCACTCCAATACCCTCTACGAGCAGTACTTC. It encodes CASSHSNTLYEQYF.

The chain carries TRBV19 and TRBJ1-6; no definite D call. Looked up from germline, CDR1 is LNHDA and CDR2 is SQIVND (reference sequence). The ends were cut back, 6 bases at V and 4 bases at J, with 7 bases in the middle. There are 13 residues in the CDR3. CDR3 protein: CASSLDYNSPLHF. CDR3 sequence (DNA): TGTGCCAGTAGCTTGGATTATAATTCACCCCTCCACTTT.

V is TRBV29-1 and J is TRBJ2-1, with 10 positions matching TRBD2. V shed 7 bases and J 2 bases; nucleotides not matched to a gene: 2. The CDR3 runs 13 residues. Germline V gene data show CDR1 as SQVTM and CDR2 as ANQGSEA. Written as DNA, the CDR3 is TGCAGCGAGCGGGGGGGCCCCTACAATGAGCAGTTCTTC. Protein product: CSERGGPYNEQFF.

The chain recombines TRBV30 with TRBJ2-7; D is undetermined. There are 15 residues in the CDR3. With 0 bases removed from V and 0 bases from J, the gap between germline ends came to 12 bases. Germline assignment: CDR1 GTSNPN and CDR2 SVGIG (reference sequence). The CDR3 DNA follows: TGTGCCTGGAGTGTTGTCGACGTAAACTCCTACGAGCAGTACTTC. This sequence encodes CAWSVVDVNSYEQYF. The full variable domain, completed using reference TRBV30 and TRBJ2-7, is SQTIHQWPATLVQPVGSPLSLECTVEGTSNPNLYWYRQAAGRGLQLLFYSVGIGQISSEVPQNLSASRPQDRQFILSSKKLLLSDSGFYLCAWSVVDVNSYEQYFGPGTRLTVT.

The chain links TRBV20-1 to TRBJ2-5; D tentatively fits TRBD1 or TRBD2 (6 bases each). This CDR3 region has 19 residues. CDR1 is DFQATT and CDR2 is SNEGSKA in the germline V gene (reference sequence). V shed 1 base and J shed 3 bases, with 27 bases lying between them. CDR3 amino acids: CSARVALTGSGRWEETQYF. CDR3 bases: TGCAGTGCTAGAGTTGCGCTGACAGGTTCGGGGAGGTGGGAAGAGACCCAGTACTTC.

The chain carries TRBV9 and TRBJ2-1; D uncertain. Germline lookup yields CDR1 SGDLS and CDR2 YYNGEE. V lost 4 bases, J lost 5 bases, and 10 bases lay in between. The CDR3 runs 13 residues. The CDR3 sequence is CASSPRLHNEQFF. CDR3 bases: TGTGCCAGCAGCCCCAGGCTGCACAATGAGCAGTTCTTC.

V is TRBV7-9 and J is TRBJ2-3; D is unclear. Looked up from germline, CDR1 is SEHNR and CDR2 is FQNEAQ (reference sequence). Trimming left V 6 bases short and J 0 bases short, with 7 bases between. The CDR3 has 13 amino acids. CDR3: CASRLQSTDTQYF. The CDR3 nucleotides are TGTGCCAGCAGACTACAGAGCACAGATACGCAGTATTTT.

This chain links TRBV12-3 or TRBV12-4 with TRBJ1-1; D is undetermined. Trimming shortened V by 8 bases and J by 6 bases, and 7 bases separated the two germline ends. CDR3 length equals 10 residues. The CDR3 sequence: CASYEAEAFF. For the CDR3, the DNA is TGTGCCAGCTATGAGGCTGAAGCTTTCTTT.

Here the CDR3 reads CASSRKASGTTDTQYF. The CDR3 coding sequence is TGTGCCAGCAGCCGGAAGGCTAGCGGGACCACAGATACGCAGTATTTT. The rearrangement links TRBV11-2 to TRBJ2-3, with TRBD2 identical over 9 bases. Germline V CDR1 and CDR2: SGHAT, FQNNGV. Trimming cost V 5 bases and J 2 bases; bases outside gene matches: 8. CDR3 length: 16 residues.